This T cell receptor beta chain was observed in a study of cytomegalovirus exposure and HLA in healthy donors. There are 17 residues in the CDR3. V was clipped by 4 bases and J by 4 bases; unmatched bases: 14. Germline assignment: CDR1 SGDLS and CDR2 YYNGEE. Vbeta (60) and Jbeta (13) primers were used in the PCR. Sequencing used immunoSEQ multiplex PCR; TCRdb keeps in-frame clones, though not all of them. The table has hundreds of thousands of clones, around 73% seen once; the top ten hold 3% to 4.5%. This sequence joins TRBV9 and TRBJ1-2; 9 nucleotides match TRBD1. The source is a male donor in good health and CMV-seronegative. Sequenced material: PBMCs. This CDR3 reads CASSSSGRDREVYGYTF. The CDR3, as DNA: TGTGCCAGCAGCTCCTCGGGGCGGGACAGGGAGGTCTATGGCTACACCTTC.